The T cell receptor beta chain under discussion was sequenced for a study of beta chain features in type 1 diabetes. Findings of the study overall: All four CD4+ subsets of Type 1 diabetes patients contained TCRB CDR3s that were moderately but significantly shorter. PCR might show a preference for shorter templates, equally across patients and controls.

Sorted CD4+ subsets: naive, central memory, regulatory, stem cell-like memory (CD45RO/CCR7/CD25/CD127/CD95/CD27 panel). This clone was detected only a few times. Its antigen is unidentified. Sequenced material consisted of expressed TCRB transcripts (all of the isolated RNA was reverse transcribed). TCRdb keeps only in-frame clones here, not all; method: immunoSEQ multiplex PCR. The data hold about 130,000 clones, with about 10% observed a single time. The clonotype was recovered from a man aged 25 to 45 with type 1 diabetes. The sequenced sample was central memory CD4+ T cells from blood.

This CDR3 is CSTGQTSHGGYTF. DNA for the CDR3: TGCAGTACCGGACAGACCTCTCACGGTGGCTACACCTTC. This rearrangement joins TRBV29-1 to TRBJ1-2; TRBD1 is a possible D gene (6 bases). The CDR3 is 13 residues long. The germline V gene has CDR1 SQVTM and CDR2 ANQGSEA.